This T cell receptor beta chain emerged from a study of blood T cell repertoires in COVID-19. Clones were sequenced by immunoSEQ multiplex PCR, and TCRdb holds only the in-frame ones, with some missing. In the table there are fewer than 150,000 clones, 84% of which are singletons. This clone occurred once. Between the trimmed V and J ends, which lost 4 bases and 1 base, there was a span of 26 bases. This CDR3 is built from 20 residues. CDR1 SGHDN and CDR2 FVKESK come from the germline V gene. The chain is built from TRBV14 and TRBJ1-5, with D hard to call. The source of this sequence is a man over 45 in a cohort exposed to, infected with or recovered from COVID-19 (not recorded which). The sequencing sample was made of PBMCs or T cells enriched from blood (not recorded which). Here the CDR3 DNA reads TGTGCCAGCAGCCTCCCCCCCGGGGAACTCCCTGACTCCAGCAATCAGCCCCAGCATTTT. The encoded protein is CASSLPPGELPDSSNQPQHF.